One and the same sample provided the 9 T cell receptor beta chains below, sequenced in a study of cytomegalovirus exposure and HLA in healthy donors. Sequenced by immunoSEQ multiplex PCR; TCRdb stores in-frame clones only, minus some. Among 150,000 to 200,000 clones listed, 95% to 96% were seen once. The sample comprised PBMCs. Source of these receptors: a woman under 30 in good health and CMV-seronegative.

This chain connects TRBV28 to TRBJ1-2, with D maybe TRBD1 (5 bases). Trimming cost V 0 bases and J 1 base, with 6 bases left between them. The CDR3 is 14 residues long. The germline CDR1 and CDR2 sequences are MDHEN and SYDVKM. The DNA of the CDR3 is TGTGCCAGCAGTTTATGGGGGGGTAACTATGGCTACACCTTC. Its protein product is CASSLWGGNYGYTF.

The CDR3 DNA follows: TGCGCCAGCAGCTTCTCGAGCGGCATCTACAATGAGCAGTTCTTC. This codes for CASSFSSGIYNEQFF. The chain combines TRBV5-1 with TRBJ2-1; D possibly corresponds to TRBD2 (5 bases). V was clipped by 2 bases and J by 3 bases, with 12 bases between them. This CDR3 has 15 residues. Germline V gene sequence: CDR1 SGHRS, CDR2 YFSETQ.

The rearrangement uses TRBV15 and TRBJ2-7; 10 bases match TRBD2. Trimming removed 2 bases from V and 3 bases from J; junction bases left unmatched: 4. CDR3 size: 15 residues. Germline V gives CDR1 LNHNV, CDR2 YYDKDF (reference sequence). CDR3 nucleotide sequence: TGTGCCACCAGCAGACTAGCGGGGGCGAGCTACGAGCAGTACTTC. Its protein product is CATSRLAGASYEQYF.

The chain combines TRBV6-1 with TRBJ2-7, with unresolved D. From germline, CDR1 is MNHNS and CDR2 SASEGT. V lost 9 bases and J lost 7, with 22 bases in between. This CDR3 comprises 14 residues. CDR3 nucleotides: TGTGCCAGTGGCCCCACGGTGGCCCTCGGGGAGCAGTACTTC. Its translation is CASGPTVALGEQYF.

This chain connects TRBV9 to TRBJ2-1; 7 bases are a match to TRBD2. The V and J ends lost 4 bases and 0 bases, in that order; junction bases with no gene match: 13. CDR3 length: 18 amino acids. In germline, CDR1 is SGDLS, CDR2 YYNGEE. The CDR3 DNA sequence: TGTGCCAGCAGCTTGGTGGGAGGGGTCATAAGCTCCTACAATGAGCAGTTCTTC. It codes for CASSLVGGVISSYNEQFF. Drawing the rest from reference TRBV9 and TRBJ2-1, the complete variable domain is DSGVTQTPKHLITATGQRVTLRCSPRSGDLSVYWYQQSLDQGLQFLIQYYNGEERAKGNILERFSAQQFPDLHSELNLSSLELGDSALYFCASSLVGGVISSYNEQFFGPGTRLTVL.

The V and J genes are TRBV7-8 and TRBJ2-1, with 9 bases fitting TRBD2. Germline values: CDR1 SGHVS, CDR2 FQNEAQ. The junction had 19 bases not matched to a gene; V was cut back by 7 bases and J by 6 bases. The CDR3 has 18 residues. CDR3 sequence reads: CASTLGGGGAIPGNEQFF. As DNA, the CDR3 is TGTGCCAGCACCCTCGGGGGCGGGGGGGCGATTCCGGGCAATGAGCAGTTCTTC.

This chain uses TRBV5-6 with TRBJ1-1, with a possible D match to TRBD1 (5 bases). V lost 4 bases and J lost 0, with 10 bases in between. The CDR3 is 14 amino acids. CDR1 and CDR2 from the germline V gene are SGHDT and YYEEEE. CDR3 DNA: TGTGCCAGCAGCAATTTAGGGGTGAACACTGAAGCTTTCTTT. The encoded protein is CASSNLGVNTEAFF.

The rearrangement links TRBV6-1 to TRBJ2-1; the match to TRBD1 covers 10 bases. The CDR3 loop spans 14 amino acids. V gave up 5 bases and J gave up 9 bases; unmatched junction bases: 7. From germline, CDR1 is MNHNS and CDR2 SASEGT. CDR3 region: CASSTGQGVFEQFF. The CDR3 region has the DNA TGTGCCAGCAGTACCGGACAGGGGGTTTTTGAGCAGTTCTTC.

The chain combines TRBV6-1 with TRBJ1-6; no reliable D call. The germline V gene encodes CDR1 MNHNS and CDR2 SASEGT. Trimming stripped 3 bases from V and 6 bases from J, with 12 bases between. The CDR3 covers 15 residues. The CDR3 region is CASSDWFSSNSPLHF. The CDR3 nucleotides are TGTGCCAGCAGTGACTGGTTTTCTAGTAATTCACCCCTCCACTTT.